The table lists the clone carrying this T cell receptor beta chain with a few counts. The antigen remains unidentified. Trimming left V 1 base short and J 1 base short, with 14 bases between. CDR1 and CDR2 from the germline V gene are SEHNR and FQNEAQ (reference sequence). This CDR3 has 16 residues. MiXCR, applied by TCRdb to the 5' RACE reads, yields one record per CDR3 protein. The table records some 300,000 distinct CDR3 sequences, 15% to 20% of them present only once. The source of the sample is a study of T-cell memory formation after mild COVID-19. Study details: The two donors had largely donor-specific TCR clusters.

Study-wide results and limits: Confirmation of SARS-CoV-2 specificity was lacking for second-wave clones peaking day 37. Clones that contracted from day 15 to 85 were balanced CD4/CD8, while later expanders leaned CD4+. Pre-infection memory already had some responding clones, implying cross-reactive memory joined.

This clonotype was obtained from a young man who had mild COVID-19 (a few samples of this study predate the infection). Cell type and time point are not known. This chain connects TRBV7-9 to TRBJ2-7; D is perhaps TRBD2 (6 bases). The sequenced sample was PBMCs or a T cell subset sorted from them (not recorded which). CDR3 residues: CASSLDLGGRSYEQYV. CDR3 DNA: TGTGCCAGCAGCTTAGATCTGGGGGGAAGGTCCTACGAGCAGTACGTC.